The 11 T cell receptor beta chains below all came from one sample that was sequenced in a study of T cells in Graves' hyperthyroidism and ophthalmopathy (dated by TCRdb to between 2018 and 2020). Library generation was performed with multiplex PCR. Sequenced on an Illumina HiSeq 2000. The TCR beta CDR3 regions were amplified from RNA transcripts. A first-round RT-PCR of the TCR CDR3 used the HTBI primer set with the Qiagen OneStep RT-PCR kit. TCRdb trimmed the raw reads at Q25, called clones with MiXCR and kept productive beta chains. Under each unique CDR3 protein, matching rows form one entry showing the most common genes and DNA. Counted in this sample were over 700,000 distinct CDR3 sequences; 18% of them appeared once. Clones ranked in the top ten supply around 17% of the sample. The material sequenced was blood. These receptors all come from a woman between 50 and 59 years old with Graves' hyperthyroidism that later progressed to Graves' ophthalmopathy.

This clonotype occurred a few times. The chain combines TRBV6-1 with TRBJ2-1, with no clear D. Germline loops: CDR1 MNHNS, CDR2 SASEGT. Trimming removed 1 base at V and 2 bases at J, with 6 bases between. This CDR3 spans 14 amino acids. The CDR3, as DNA: TGTGCCAGCAGTGAAGATGCAGCCTACAATGAGCAGTTCTTC. Translated, it gives CASSEDAAYNEQFF.

Remarks on this clonotype: It may be a read error: a sequence one base away is much more abundant. The CDR3 carries no conserved terminal phenylalanine or tryptophan, so it likely arises from a read error. The genes are TRBV12-3 or TRBV12-4 and TRBJ1-1, with 10 bases identical to TRBD1. This CDR3 comprises 15 residues. The V and J ends lost 2 bases and 5 bases, in that order; junction bases with no gene match: 5. The CDR3 is CASSLLGQGITEAFV. CDR3 nucleotide sequence: TGTGCCAGCAGTTTATTGGGACAGGGGATTACTGAAGCTTTCGTT.

The CDR3 sequence: CASSPAQGSSGYTF. The CDR3 DNA sequence: TGTGCCAGCAGCCCTGCACAGGGCTCGAGCGGCTACACCTTC. This chain connects TRBV3-1 to TRBJ1-2; possible D gene TRBD1, 6 bases. The germline V gene has CDR1 LGHDT and CDR2 YNNKEL (reference sequence). V lost 4 bases, J lost 8 bases, and 17 bases lay in between. The CDR3 contains 14 residues.

For this clonotype: A read error may be the cause here, since a much bigger clone is one base away. This chain joins TRBV20-1 and TRBJ2-3, with D tentatively TRBD1 or TRBD2 (6 bases each). In germline, CDR1 is DFQATT, CDR2 SNEGSKA (reference sequence). The CDR3 extends over 16 amino acids. The CDR3 sequence is CCARDSRGGDPDTQYF. In DNA form, the CDR3 reads TGCTGTGCTAGAGATTCCAGGGGAGGCGATCCAGATACGCAGTATTTT.

This clonotype turned up a few times. J is TRBJ1-4 and V is TRBV2; 7 nucleotides agree with TRBD1. The CDR3 runs 13 residues. V was pared by 6 bases and J by 5 bases, with 3 bases of the junction left unmatched. Germline lookup yields CDR1 SNHLY and CDR2 FYNNEI. CDR3 residues: CASRLDRNEKLFF. DNA of the CDR3: TGTGCCAGCAGACTGGACAGGAATGAAAAACTGTTTTTT.

The V call is TRBV6-1, the J call TRBJ1-6; the D gene is possibly TRBD1 (5 bases). The V gene lost 3 bases and the J gene lost 7 bases, with 10 bases spanning the gap. The CDR3 length is 14 residues. Germline CDR1 reads MNHNS; CDR2 reads SASEGT. The CDR3 region is CASSDRVWNSPLHF. CDR3 DNA sequence: TGTGCCAGCAGTGACAGGGTATGGAATTCACCCCTCCACTTT.

V is TRBV30 and J is TRBJ2-4, with 8 bases identical to TRBD1. This CDR3 has 13 amino acids. Germline CDR1 reads GTSNPN; CDR2 reads SVGIG (reference sequence). Unmatched junction bases numbered 7, after V lost 7 bases and J lost 5 bases. CDR3 sequence reads: CALDRGWENIQYF. The CDR3 DNA reads as TGTGCCTTAGACAGGGGTTGGGAAAACATTCAGTACTTC.

The V call is TRBV2, the J call TRBJ2-2, with no clear D. V was cut by 6 bases and J by 6 bases, with 14 bases left in between. The CDR3 runs 14 residues. Per the germline V gene, CDR1 is SNHLY and CDR2 is FYNNEI. CDR3 sequence reads: CASSHRVGSGELFF. The CDR3 nucleotides are TGTGCCAGCAGCCATAGGGTGGGATCCGGGGAGCTGTTTTTT.

The gene calls are TRBV11-2 and TRBJ2-1; 8 bases map to TRBD2. Unmatched junction bases numbered 11, after V lost 5 bases and J lost 2 bases. The germline V gene has CDR1 SGHAT and CDR2 FQNNGV. The CDR3 contains 17 residues. Here the CDR3 reads CASSQGPRRGAYNEQFF. The CDR3 nucleotides read TGTGCCAGCAGCCAGGGGCCGCGGCGGGGGGCCTACAATGAGCAGTTCTTC.

V is TRBV11-2 and J is TRBJ2-2, with unresolved D. Germline CDR1 reads SGHAT; CDR2 reads FQNNGV. The CDR3 runs 18 residues. V lost 2 bases and J lost 4, with 20 bases in between. The CDR3 reads CASSLHQQTRGRTGELFF. CDR3 in DNA: TGTGCCAGCAGCTTACACCAGCAGACAAGAGGCCGCACCGGGGAGCTGTTTTTT.

This CDR3 is CASSFGTRSSPLHF. The CDR3 DNA reads TGTGCCAGCAGCTTCGGGACCAGGAGTTCACCCCTCCACTTT. The genes are TRBV5-6 and TRBJ1-6; weak D call: TRBD1 (5 bases). V was cut by 2 bases and J by 9 bases, with 12 bases left in between. Germline V CDR1 and CDR2: SGHDT, YYEEEE. The CDR3 consists of 14 residues.